This record covers a single T cell receptor beta chain. Per the germline V gene, CDR1 is SEHNR and CDR2 is FQNEAQ (reference sequence). The CDR3 sequence is 15 residues long. The V gene end was trimmed by 4 bases and the J gene end by 1 base; junction bases not matched to a gene: 0. Authors' processing steps: Amplifying reference gene primers gave estimates of nucleated cell counts. Repertoires were generated with immunoSEQ multiplex PCR, while TCRdb's copy carries only in-frame clones and drops some. That table is the source of V, J and clone size, and D and trimming were worked out from the DNA. The sample yields approximately 390,000 clones, 90% seen once. The data derive from a study of blood T cell repertoires in COVID-19. Study context: Italy, Spain and the United States were the sources of the convalescent and acute COVID-19 samples. T cells, B-cell-depleted T cells, or PBMCs provided the cDNA or gDNA that served as material.

Input material: peripheral blood. The TCR sequence derives from a man aged 18 to 30 with active or convalescent COVID-19. The gene calls are TRBV7-9 and TRBJ2-2; TRBD2 agrees at 10 bases. The CDR3 spells CASSWTSGNTGELFF. The CDR3 nucleotides are TGTGCCAGCAGCTGGACTAGCGGGAACACCGGGGAGCTGTTTTTT. Combining the CDR3 with reference TRBV7-9 and TRBJ2-2 gives the whole variable domain DTGVSQNPRHKITKRGQNVTFRCDPISEHNRLYWYRQTLGQGPEFLTYFQNEAQLEKSRLLSDRFSAERPKGSFSTLEIQRTEQGDSAMYLCASSWTSGNTGELFFGEGSRLTVL.